The 8 T cell receptor beta chains in this list originate from one sample, sequenced in a study of CXCR3-negative and CXCR3-positive naive CD8 T cells (dated by TCRdb to about 2019). Sequenced using a NextSeq 550. The Human TCR Profiling Kit (MiLaboratory) was used to prepare UMI-labeled 5' RACE TRB cDNA libraries. Based on TCRdb reprocessing of the reads, there is one entry per CDR3 protein sequence, and DNA is missing. In this sample's table one finds 46,000 or so distinct CDR3 sequences. About 2.3% of the sample is held by the ten biggest clonotypes. Sequencing input: naive CXCR3- CD8+ T cells from blood. According to the study, the label for this sample's cell subset or site signals: CD45RO-CCR7+CD27+CD95- naive CD8+ T cells lacking CXCR3 (TNR3-). The receptors derive from a human donor in good health. Some clones in this sample may be carry-over from other donors' samples.

This chain connects TRBV28 to TRBJ2-7; as DNA is missing, the TRBD2 call by TCRdb cannot be tested. Germline values: CDR1 MDHEN, CDR2 SYDVKM. This CDR3 region has 15 residues. CDR3 residues: CASSPLSGSSYEQYF.

The chain has TRBV21-1 and TRBJ2-3; the D gene TCRdb calls, TRBD1, cannot be checked with no DNA. TRBV21-1 is described as a pseudogene. CDR3 size: 13 residues. The CDR3 reads CASRTGATDTQYF.

The chain recombines TRBV5-4 with TRBJ2-1; the TRBD2 assignment by TCRdb is unverifiable without DNA. The germline gives CDR1 SGHNT, CDR2 YYREEE (reference sequence). There are 16 residues in the CDR3. CDR3 residues: CASSSYSGRAPHEQFF. The entire variable domain, with the rest obtained from reference TRBV5-4 and TRBJ2-1, is as follows: ETGVTQSPTHLIKTRGQQVTLRCSSQSGHNTVSWYQQALGQGPQFIFQYYREEENGRGNFPPRFSGLQFPNYSSELNVNALELDDSALYLCASSSYSGRAPHEQFFGPGTRLTVL.

This chain joins TRBV7-3 and TRBJ1-3; TCRdb outputs TRBD1, but without DNA this stays unchecked. CDR3 length: 19 residues. Germline loops: CDR1 SGHTA, CDR2 FQGTGA. The CDR3 reads CASSLPDRTPSSAGNTIYF.

The V gene is TRBV7-9, the J gene TRBJ2-7; as DNA is missing, the TRBD2 call by TCRdb cannot be tested. CDR1 SEHNR and CDR2 FQNEAQ come from the germline V gene (reference sequence). The CDR3 loop spans 12 amino acids. Here the CDR3 reads CASSFGPYEQYF.

This chain connects TRBV28 to TRBJ2-3; no DNA is available, so the TRBD1 call from TCRdb remains unchecked. Germline CDR1 MDHEN, CDR2 SYDVKM. CDR3 length: 15 amino acids. CDR3 sequence reads: CASSFLTGGTDTQYF. Filled out from reference TRBV28 and TRBJ2-3, the complete variable domain reads DVKVTQSSRYLVKRTGEKVFLECVQDMDHENMFWYRQDPGLGLRLIYFSYDVKMKEKGDIPEGYSVSREKKERFSLILESASTNQTSMYLCASSFLTGGTDTQYFGPGTRLTVL.

The chain has TRBV27 and TRBJ2-3. In germline, CDR1 is MNHEY, CDR2 SMNVEV (reference sequence). CDR3 size: 15 residues. This CDR3 reads CASSLSNDRTDTQYF.

In terms of frequency, this clonotype is medium-sized. The rearrangement uses TRBV7-8 and TRBJ2-7; TCRdb indicates TRBD1, and absent DNA this call remains unverified. Germline loops: CDR1 SGHVS, CDR2 FQNEAQ. The CDR3 sequence is 13 residues long. The CDR3 spells CASSLGGAPEQYF.